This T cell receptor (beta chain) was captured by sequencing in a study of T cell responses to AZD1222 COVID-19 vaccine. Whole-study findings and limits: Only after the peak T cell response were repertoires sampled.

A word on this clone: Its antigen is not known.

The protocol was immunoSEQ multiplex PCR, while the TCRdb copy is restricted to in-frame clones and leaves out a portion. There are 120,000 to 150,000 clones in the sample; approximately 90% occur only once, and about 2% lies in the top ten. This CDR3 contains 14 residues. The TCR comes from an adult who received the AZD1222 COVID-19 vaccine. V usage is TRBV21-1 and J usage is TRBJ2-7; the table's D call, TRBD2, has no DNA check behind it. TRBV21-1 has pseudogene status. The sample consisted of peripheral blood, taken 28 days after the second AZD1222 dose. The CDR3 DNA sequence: TGTGCCAGCAGCAATCCGGGTTTCACCTACGAGCAGTACTTC. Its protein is CASSNPGFTYEQYF.